This TCR beta chain was identified during a study of CD8 T cells in ankylosing spondylitis. There are a few counts of this clonotype. Its antigen is currently unknown. Construction of TCR beta libraries was performed using quantitative 5'-RACE with molecular barcodes. TCRdb called the 5' RACE reads again in MiXCR, with one record for every CDR3 protein. In the table there are about 360,000 distinct CDR3 sequences, roughly 14% of which are singletons. Whole-study results and caveats: Earlier work had already found some motif variants in reactive arthritis synovial fluid and blood. Significant enrichment of disease-linked clones was reported in matched ankylosing spondylitis synovial fluid.

Trimming shortened V by 3 bases and J by 1 base, and 12 bases separated the two germline ends. The CDR3 has 15 residues. Sequencing used blood, either unsorted or a sorted T cell fraction (not recorded which). This TCR derives from a male donor with ankylosing spondylitis or in good health (not recorded which). The rearrangement links TRBV12-3 or TRBV12-4 to TRBJ1-1; D gene ambiguous. This CDR3 reads CASSLVPRQNTEAFF. The CDR3 DNA reads TGTGCCAGCAGTTTGGTCCCTCGACAGAACACTGAAGCTTTCTTT.